A single sample gave rise to the 3 T cell receptor beta chains below, sequenced in a study of T cell responses to AZD1222 COVID-19 vaccine. Libraries were prepared by immunoSEQ multiplex PCR; TCRdb keeps only in-frame clonotypes and omits some of them. The sample records 150,000 to 200,000 clones, 92% being singletons. Sample: peripheral blood, taken 28 days after the second AZD1222 dose. These receptors were obtained from an adult who received the AZD1222 COVID-19 vaccine.

The chain links TRBV29-1 to TRBJ1-2, with D hard to call. V was shortened by 6 bases and J by 3 bases, with 14 bases between the two germline ends. The CDR3 has 13 residues. Germline V CDR1 and CDR2: SQVTM, ANQGSEA. The CDR3: CSVGMGWDYGYTF. The CDR3, as DNA: TGCAGCGTGGGGATGGGTTGGGACTATGGCTACACCTTC.

This chain connects TRBV5-1 to TRBJ1-2; D is unresolved. CDR3 length: 11 amino acids. Germline V gene lookup returns CDR1 SGHRS and CDR2 YFSETQ. Trimming pared 5 bases from V and 8 bases from J, leaving 10 bases between. Here the CDR3 reads CASSGDGGYTF. Here the CDR3 DNA reads TGCGCCAGCAGTGGAGACGGGGGCTACACCTTC.

The J gene is TRBJ1-1, the V gene TRBV19; D possibly corresponds to TRBD1 (5 bases). Germline CDR1 LNHDA, CDR2 SQIVND (reference sequence). V dropped 5 bases and J dropped 10 bases, with 14 bases sitting between them. The length of the CDR3 is 12 residues. The CDR3 loop reads CASSYLAGGAFF. In nucleotides, the CDR3 is TGTGCCAGTAGTTACCTGGCGGGGGGAGCTTTCTTT.